These T cell receptor beta chains were read from a single sample in a study of cytomegalovirus exposure and HLA in healthy donors. Produced via immunoSEQ multiplex PCR; TCRdb's table is partial and in-frame only. The table has roughly 160,000 clones, just under 80% seen once; the top ten hold approximately 1.3%. Sequencing was carried out using PBMCs. The receptors come from a man under 40 in good health and CMV-seronegative. CDR3s include the opening cysteine and the closing phenylalanine or tryptophan. D genes are given only for firm matches. Some rows mark clone size as missing; the rest say once, few, many or name a class of expanded clone.

d_call clone_size j_call v_call cdr3_nt cdr3_aa
TRBD2 NA TRBJ2-4 TRBV28 TGTGCCAGCAACTCTCAAGGCGGGGGGATAGCCAAAAACATTCAGTACTTC CASNSQGGGIAKNIQYF
TRBD1 NA TRBJ2-7 TRBV5-1 TGCGCCAGCTGTACCGGGACAGGGTTTTGCGAGCAGTACTTC CASCTGTGFCEQYF
TRBD1 NA TRBJ2-7 TRBV9 TGTGCCAGCAGCGGCCGGGACAGGGGCTACGAGCAGTACTTC CASSGRDRGYEQYF
NA NA TRBJ2-3 TRBV7-6 TGTGCCAGCAGCAAAACAGGGTATCCCACAGATACGCAGTATTTT CASSKTGYPTDTQYF
TRBD1 NA TRBJ2-1 TRBV13 TGTGCCAGCAGCTCCCGGACAGGGGCCTACAATGAGCAGTTCTTC CASSSRTGAYNEQFF
NA NA TRBJ1-2 TRBV2 TGTGCCAGCAGTGGGGGGGATGCGGCTAACTATGGCTACACCTTC CASSGGDAANYGYTF
NA NA TRBJ1-2 TRBV6-6 TGTGCCAGCAGTTACTCTGAGAAATTGTCCGGCTACACCTTC CASSYSEKLSGYTF
NA NA TRBJ1-1 TRBV28 TGTGCCGTACGACGGGGGTGGACTGAAGCTTTCTTT CAVRRGWTEAFF
TRBD2 NA TRBJ2-1 TRBV9 TGTGCCAGCAGCCCGGGACTAGCGGGCCGTACCTACAATGAGCAGTTCTTC CASSPGLAGRTYNEQFF
NA NA TRBJ2-2 TRBV7-3 TGTGCCAGCAGCCCCAAGGGGGAGCGGGGTGACACCGGGGAGCTGTTTTTT CASSPKGERGDTGELFF
NA NA TRBJ2-7 TRBV13 TGTGCCAGCAGCCCCACCCTGACTCGAGCCTACGAGCAGTACTTC CASSPTLTRAYEQYF
NA NA TRBJ1-5 TRBV2 TGTGCCAGCAGGAGAAATTTCAATCAGCCCCAGCATTTT CASRRNFNQPQHF
TRBD2 NA TRBJ2-1 TRBV10-1 TGCGCCAGCAGTGAGATGACTAGCGGAAAGAGCTCCTACAATGAGCAGTTCTTC CASSEMTSGKSSYNEQFF
NA few TRBJ1-4 TRBV9 TGTGCCAGCAGCGGGTCAGTTAATGAAAAACTGTTTTTT CASSGSVNEKLFF
TRBD2 few TRBJ2-7 TRBV29-1 TGCAGCGTCCTGAAGCTAGCGGGGAAACTCTACGAGCAGTACTTC CSVLKLAGKLYEQYF
NA NA TRBJ2-2 TRBV28 TGTGCCAGCACCCTCGCCGGGGAGCTGTTTTTT CASTLAGELFF
NA NA TRBJ1-3 TRBV2 TGTGCCAGCAGTGACGTAAGAAACACCATATATTTT CASSDVRNTIYF
NA NA TRBJ1-5 TRBV28 TGTGCCAGCAGTCTCCTACCTCTTAATCAGCCCCAGCATTTT CASSLLPLNQPQHF